This record looks at one TCR beta chain sequence and its context. This CDR3 is 13 amino acids long. V gave up 8 bases and J gave up 0 bases; unmatched junction bases: 1. Germline CDR1 is MNHEY and CDR2 is SVGAGI. These data are taken from a study of blood T cell repertoires in COVID-19. Authors' methods: Amplification with reference gene primers provided the estimates of nucleated cell counts. The data were produced by immunoSEQ multiplex PCR, yet TCRdb's version contains in-frame clones alone and is incomplete. The V and J calls and clone size are taken from that table; D and trimming were inferred from the DNA. The sample has about 300,000 clones, approximately 89% seen once. Seattle cases were enrolled at active infection and followed longitudinally.

Sequencing was performed on peripheral blood. The TCR sequence derives from a woman in her twenties or thirties with COVID-19, enrolled during active disease. The chain couples TRBV6-5 to TRBJ2-5, with 9 bases fitting TRBD1. The CDR3 spells CASGTGNQETQYF. The CDR3 nucleotides read TGTGCCAGCGGGACAGGGAACCAAGAGACCCAGTACTTC.